This TCR beta chain is drawn from a study of graft-versus-host responses after intestinal transplantation. The V end lost 9 bases, the J end lost 1 base, and 13 bases lay between the germline ends. Germline loops: CDR1 SGHRS, CDR2 YFSETQ. This CDR3 region has 13 residues. As to this clone: The antigen is undetermined.

Method: immunoSEQ multiplex PCR; TCRdb's copy keeps in-frame clones and lacks some. Among more than 25,000 clones listed, over 80% were seen once. Points from the study as a whole: Allografts of one patient group, those with graft-donor T cell macrochimerism, had high graft-versus-host to host-versus-graft clonal ratios. GvH clone levels peaked in circulation, and this peak was associated with early post-transplant HvG declines.

This sample comprised unstimulated CD4+ T cells sorted from spleen or lymph node cells, obtained before intestinal transplant. The rearrangement joins TRBV5-1 to TRBJ1-1; D may be TRBD1 (5 bases). This clonotype was obtained from a human donor who received an intestinal transplant. For the CDR3, the DNA is TGCGCCACCCGAGGCAGGGAGAACACTGAAGCTTTCTTT. Translation: CATRGRENTEAFF.